These 29 T cell receptor beta chains were sequenced from one sample in a study of T-cell memory formation after mild COVID-19. Each CDR3 protein gets one entry after TCRdb re-called the 5' RACE reads with MiXCR. The sample lists 300,000 to 350,000 distinct CDR3 sequences; roughly 13% were seen once. Source material: PBMCs or a T cell subset sorted from them (not recorded which). The receptor source for this set is a man aged 18 to 29 who had mild COVID-19 (a few samples of this study predate the infection). Cell type and time point are not known.

This clonotype was seen only a few times. This chain links TRBV5-5 with TRBJ1-3, with D unresolved. Germline CDR1 reads SGHKS; CDR2 reads YYEKEE (reference sequence). Trimming left V 2 bases short and J 4 bases short, with 7 bases between. The CDR3 has 13 residues. The CDR3 loop is CASSFQLGNTIYF. Written as DNA, the CDR3 is TGTGCCAGCAGCTTTCAGCTAGGAAACACCATATATTTT.

V usage is TRBV3-1 and J usage is TRBJ1-2; a weak D match, TRBD1 (6 bases). The CDR3 runs 14 residues. CDR1 and CDR2 (germline): LGHDT, YNNKEL (reference sequence). Deletions cut 1 base from V and 4 bases from J, with 10 bases between. Here the CDR3 reads CASSQVEGGYGYTF. CDR3 nucleotides: TGTGCCAGCAGCCAAGTAGAGGGGGGCTATGGCTACACCTTC.

This clonotype was counted only a few times. The genes are TRBV12-3 or TRBV12-4 and TRBJ1-1, with D uncertain. This CDR3 is 15 amino acids long. V was clipped by 1 base and J by 1 base, with 10 bases between them. CDR3 sequence (DNA): TGTGCCAGCAGTTTAGGTCCGGTGGAGAACACTGAAGCTTTCTTT. Residues: CASSLGPVENTEAFF.

Ten or more counts support this clonotype. The V gene is TRBV7-9, the J gene TRBJ2-3; D uncertain. Germline-derived CDR1 and CDR2 are SEHNR and FQNEAQ (reference sequence). The V and J ends lost 3 bases and 0 bases respectively, with 7 bases between them. CDR3 length equals 14 residues. CDR3 in DNA: TGTGCCAGCAGCTTGTTGGGTAGCACAGATACGCAGTATTTT. Translating it yields CASSLLGSTDTQYF.

This clonotype was observed at least ten times. V gene TRBV6-5 combines with J gene TRBJ2-7; TRBD1 or TRBD2 may be the D gene (5 bases each). Germline values: CDR1 MNHEY, CDR2 SVGAGI. Between the trimmed V and J ends, which lost 5 bases and 0 bases, there was a span of 8 bases. CDR3 size: 13 residues. DNA for the CDR3: TGTGCCAGCAGTCCCGGGGCCTCCTACGAGCAGTACTTC. Protein: CASSPGASYEQYF.

This clonotype was picked up many times. The chain links TRBV12-3 or TRBV12-4 to TRBJ2-3; D perhaps matches TRBD1 (6 bases). V gave up 6 bases and J gave up 2 bases, with 12 bases separating them. This CDR3 has 14 residues. In DNA form, the CDR3 reads TGTGCCAGCAGCGCACAGGGCCCCACAGATACGCAGTATTTT. Its protein product is CASSAQGPTDTQYF.

This clonotype has just a few counts. The rearrangement uses TRBV18 and TRBJ2-3; D unresolved. Between the trimmed V and J ends, which lost 0 bases and 3 bases, there was a span of 10 bases. The CDR3 covers 15 residues. Looked up from germline, CDR1 is KGHSH and CDR2 is LQKENI. DNA of the CDR3: TGTGCCAGCTCACCACCGGGCCTAGTAACAGATACGCAGTATTTT. Amino acid sequence: CASSPPGLVTDTQYF.

The chain employs TRBV5-5 and TRBJ1-5; a possible D gene is TRBD1 (5 bases). From germline, CDR1 is SGHKS and CDR2 YYEKEE (reference sequence). The ends were cut back, 4 bases at V and 0 bases at J, with 14 bases in the middle. This CDR3 is 16 amino acids long. The CDR3, as DNA: TGTGCCAGCAGCCTCGGGACCCCTTATAGCAATCAGCCCCAGCATTTT. It encodes CASSLGTPYSNQPQHF.

This clonotype appeared many times. The V call is TRBV11-2, the J call TRBJ1-4; possibly TRBD1 for D (5 bases). The germline CDR1 and CDR2 sequences are SGHAT and FQNNGV. The CDR3 runs to 11 residues. Deletions cut 4 bases from V and 10 bases from J, with 7 bases between. DNA of the CDR3: TGTGCCAGCAGCTGGGGCAGAAAACTGTTTTTT. It translates to CASSWGRKLFF.

Written as DNA, the CDR3 is TGTGCCAGCAGTTGGGGGGCGTGGAATGAGCAGTTCTTC. Protein: CASSWGAWNEQFF. This rearrangement joins TRBV12-3 or TRBV12-4 to TRBJ2-1; D tentatively reads TRBD1 or TRBD2 (6 bases each). The CDR3 is 13 residues long. V shed 4 bases and J shed 7 bases, with 11 bases lying between them.

The CDR3 here is CASGSAPGSYNEQFF. Written as DNA, the CDR3 is TGTGCTAGTGGTTCGGCACCAGGCTCCTACAATGAGCAGTTCTTC. The rearrangement joins TRBV12-5 to TRBJ2-1; D uncertain. CDR3 length equals 15 residues. Germline lookup yields CDR1 LGHNT and CDR2 FRNRAP. The V end lost 4 bases, the J end lost 0 bases, and 10 bases lay between the germline ends.

The chain joins TRBV10-3 to TRBJ1-2, with D unclear. The germline V and J ends were trimmed by 4 bases and 4 bases, with 10 bases remaining between them. The CDR3 loop spans 13 amino acids. The germline gives CDR1 ENHRY, CDR2 SYGVKD. CDR3 bases: TGTGCCATCAGTGGAACAGAGCCCTATGGCTACACCTTC. Protein: CAISGTEPYGYTF.

The rearrangement uses TRBV5-1 and TRBJ2-7; D ambiguous. There are 14 residues in the CDR3. The germline V and J ends were trimmed by 0 bases and 0 bases, with 7 bases remaining between them. Per germline, CDR1 SGHRS and CDR2 YFSETQ. CDR3 DNA sequence: TGCGCCAGCAGCTTGGAGTGGAGCTCCTACGAGCAGTACTTC. Protein product: CASSLEWSSYEQYF.

The gene calls are TRBV28 and TRBJ2-7, with a weak D call TRBD1 (5 bases). With 6 bases removed from V and 5 bases from J, the gap between germline ends came to 11 bases. The CDR3 consists of 12 residues. Germline assignment: CDR1 MDHEN and CDR2 SYDVKM. The CDR3 DNA sequence: TGTGCCAGCAGCCTCCCAGGGAACGAGCAGTACGTC. It yields the protein CASSLPGNEQYV.

A few counts support this clonotype. The rearrangement uses TRBV5-4 and TRBJ1-2; maybe TRBD1 (5 bases). V gave up 0 bases and J gave up 3 bases, with 12 bases separating them. The CDR3 has 15 residues. Germline loops: CDR1 SGHNT, CDR2 YYREEE (reference sequence). CDR3 nucleotides: TGTGCCAGCAGCTTGGATGCCAGGGTGTACTATGGCTACACCTTC. Translated, it gives CASSLDARVYYGYTF.

This clonotype appeared a few times. This chain joins TRBV9 and TRBJ1-2; D is unclear. Trimming cost V 1 base and J 2 bases, with 6 bases left between them. This CDR3 has 13 residues. Germline CDR1 reads SGDLS; CDR2 reads YYNGEE. CDR3 sequence reads: CASSVLGNYGYTF. The CDR3 coding sequence is TGTGCCAGCAGCGTACTAGGGAACTATGGCTACACCTTC.

This clonotype has more than one count but fewer than ten. This chain uses TRBV19 with TRBJ1-1; 8 bases agree with TRBD1. The CDR3 loop spans 13 amino acids. V lost 3 bases, J lost 7 bases, and 4 bases stayed unmatched. Germline assignment: CDR1 LNHDA and CDR2 SQIVND (reference sequence). The CDR3 DNA follows: TGTGCCAGTAGTATCCCAGGGGGCGGTGAAGCTTTCTTT. Translated, it gives CASSIPGGGEAFF.

The chain combines TRBV7-2 with TRBJ1-1; a weak D match, TRBD1 (6 bases). In germline, CDR1 is SGHTA, CDR2 FQGNSA. CDR3 size: 15 residues. V was pared by 2 bases and J by 5 bases, with 15 bases between. CDR3 nucleotides: TGTGCCAGCAGCTTAAGACAGGTCTCGGGGACTGAAGCTTTCTTT. Its protein product is CASSLRQVSGTEAFF. Full variable domain (remainder filled in from reference TRBV7-2 and TRBJ1-1): GAGVSQSPSNKVTEKGKDVELRCDPISGHTALYWYRQSLGQGLEFLIYFQGNSAPDKSGLPSDRFSAERTGGSVSTLTIQRTQQEDSAVYLCASSLRQVSGTEAFFGQGTRLTVV.

There are a few counts of this clonotype. The V gene is TRBV29-1, the J gene TRBJ2-5; D perhaps matches TRBD1 (6 bases). The CDR3 has 14 residues. V shed 1 base and J shed 3 bases, with 12 bases lying between them. Germline CDR1 and CDR2: SQVTM and ANQGSEA. CDR3 DNA: TGCAGCGTTGAAGGTTGGACAGCCAAAGAGACCCAGTACTTC. Translating it yields CSVEGWTAKETQYF. Full variable domain (remainder filled in from reference TRBV29-1 and TRBJ2-5): SAVISQKPSRDICQRGTSLTIQCQVDSQVTMMFWYRQQPGQSLTLIATANQGSEATYESGFVIDKFPISRPNLTFSTLTVSNMSPEDSSIYLCSVEGWTAKETQYFGPGTRLLVL.

The J gene is TRBJ1-4, the V gene TRBV7-2; D not resolved. Germline-derived CDR1 and CDR2 are SGHTA and FQGNSA. The CDR3 covers 13 residues. The V and J ends lost 5 bases and 7 bases respectively, with 11 bases between them. CDR3 protein: CASSVGWSEKLFF. CDR3 nucleotides: TGTGCCAGCAGCGTCGGGTGGAGTGAAAAACTGTTTTTT. Full variable domain (rest looked up from reference TRBV7-2 and TRBJ1-4): GAGVSQSPSNKVTEKGKDVELRCDPISGHTALYWYRQSLGQGLEFLIYFQGNSAPDKSGLPSDRFSAERTGGSVSTLTIQRTQQEDSAVYLCASSVGWSEKLFFGSGTQLSVL.

This chain links TRBV4-1 with TRBJ2-4; TRBD1 matches at 9 bases. This CDR3 comprises 13 residues. The junction had 1 base not matched to a gene; V was cut back by 3 bases and J by 7 bases. Germline assignment: CDR1 MGHRA and CDR2 YSYEKL. The CDR3 nucleotides read TGCGCCAGCAGCCACGGACAGGGGAACATTCAGTACTTC. It codes for CASSHGQGNIQYF.

V usage is TRBV7-8 and J usage is TRBJ2-1, with 15 bases aligning to TRBD2. The CDR3 extends over 16 amino acids. In germline, CDR1 is SGHVS, CDR2 FQNEAQ. V lost 5 bases and J lost 5; bases outside the gene matches: 4. The CDR3 loop reads CASSAGLAGGNNEQFF. The CDR3 bases are TGTGCCAGCAGCGCCGGACTAGCGGGGGGGAACAATGAGCAGTTCTTC.

This clonotype was seen only a few times. CDR3 DNA sequence: TGTGCTTCTCGGTGGGGAACCTACGAGCAGTACTTC. Its protein is CASRWGTYEQYF. V is TRBV2 and J is TRBJ2-7, with D unclear. Germline-derived CDR1 and CDR2 are SNHLY and FYNNEI. The CDR3 extends over 12 amino acids.

V usage is TRBV20-1 and J usage is TRBJ2-4; no definite D call. Germline V gives CDR1 DFQATT, CDR2 SNEGSKA (reference sequence). Trimming took 0 bases from V and 0 from J, leaving 9 bases between them. The CDR3 sequence is 15 residues long. CDR3 loop: CSARDRREAKNIQYF. In DNA, the CDR3 is TGCAGTGCTAGAGATCGTAGGGAAGCCAAAAACATTCAGTACTTC.

This clonotype occurred a few times. The chain combines TRBV12-3 or TRBV12-4 with TRBJ2-7; 11 bases align to TRBD2. The CDR3 has 14 amino acids. Losses at the gene ends were 6 bases for V and 2 bases for J; bases not matched to a gene: 3. The CDR3, as DNA: TGTGCCAGCAGGGGGACTAGCGGTCCCTACGAGCAGTACTTC. This encodes CASRGTSGPYEQYF.

The chain links TRBV27 to TRBJ1-1; D not certain. Germline loops: CDR1 MNHEY, CDR2 SMNVEV (reference sequence). V dropped 3 bases and J dropped 0 bases, with 23 bases sitting between them. This CDR3 region has 19 residues. CDR3 residues: CASSFPTKSSGPMNTEAFF. The CDR3 DNA follows: TGTGCCAGCAGTTTCCCTACGAAATCTTCAGGACCTATGAACACTGAAGCTTTCTTT.

V gene TRBV24-1 combines with J gene TRBJ1-6, with unresolved D. Germline V gene lookup returns CDR1 KGHDR and CDR2 SFDVKD. The CDR3 runs 13 residues. Trimming removed 6 bases from V and 7 bases from J, with 9 bases in between. As DNA, the CDR3 is TGTGCCACCAGTCAAGGGATCAATTCACCCCTCCACTTT. It translates to CATSQGINSPLHF.

Turning to this clonotype: At one end the junction does not follow the germline gene, possibly because of a read error. The chain carries TRBV7-3 and TRBJ1-6; D gene ambiguous. The CDR3 length is 13 residues. Germline V gene sequence: CDR1 SGHTA, CDR2 FQGTGA. The CDR3 nucleotides read TGTGCCAGCAGCCAGGACCTTAATTCACCCCTCCCCTTT. This sequence encodes CASSQDLNSPLPF.

There are many counts of this clonotype. The chain links TRBV5-1 to TRBJ2-2; D is uncertain. Germline V gene lookup returns CDR1 SGHRS and CDR2 YFSETQ. The CDR3 contains 14 residues. Trimming left V 3 bases short and J 1 base short, with 7 bases between. For the CDR3, the DNA is TGCGCCAGCAGCTGGATGGGGAACACCGGGGAGCTGTTTTTT. Protein: CASSWMGNTGELFF.